A selection of T cell receptor beta chains follows, all from one sample in a study of blood T cell repertoires in COVID-19. Clones were sequenced by immunoSEQ multiplex PCR, and TCRdb holds only the in-frame ones, with some missing. The table lists around 200,000 clones, 85% of them singletons. Sequencing was performed on PBMCs or T cells enriched from blood (not recorded which). The source of these receptors is a middle-aged man who had recovered from COVID-19. The CDR3 runs from the conserved cysteine through the conserved F or W. The D gene is left open where the match is weak. Not all rows give a size; the values are once, few, many and, for expanded clones, a class.

cdr3_aa	cdr3_nt	clone_size	d_call	j_call	v_call
CASSEPPNEQFF	TGTGCCAGCAGTGAACCCCCGAATGAGCAGTTCTTC	.	.	TRBJ2-1	TRBV2
CASSHFGRDTNNEQFF	TGCGCCAGCAGCCACTTTGGCCGGGACACTAACAATGAGCAGTTCTTC	.	.	TRBJ2-1	TRBV4-1
CASSLGGGDGYTF	TGCGCCAGCAGCTTGGGAGGGGGCGACGGCTACACCTTC	.	TRBD1	TRBJ1-2	TRBV5-1
CASSQGGASYEQYF	TGTGCCAGCAGCCAAGGCGGAGCCTCCTACGAGCAGTACTTC	.	.	TRBJ2-7	TRBV3-1/TRBV3-2
CASSTPGGYEQYF	TGTGCCAGTAGTACTCCAGGGGGCTACGAGCAGTACTTC	.	TRBD1	TRBJ2-7	TRBV19
CASSLAGGFQADTQYF	TGTGCCAGTAGTTTGGCGGGAGGGTTTCAGGCAGATACGCAGTATTTT	.	TRBD2	TRBJ2-3	TRBV19
CASSLGQGEESPLHF	TGTGCCAGCAGCCTGGGACAGGGGGAGGAATCACCCCTCCACTTT	.	TRBD1	TRBJ1-6	TRBV11-3
CSVEDRKAGSYEQYF	TGCAGCGTTGAAGATCGGAAAGCGGGTTCCTACGAGCAGTACTTC	.	.	TRBJ2-7	TRBV29-1
CASSVGVAALSYEQYF	TGTGCCAGCAGCGTAGGGGTAGCGGCCCTCTCCTACGAGCAGTACTTC	.	.	TRBJ2-7	TRBV9
CASSLRTSRAGANVLTF	TGTGCCAGTAGTCTGAGGACTAGCAGAGCTGGGGCCAACGTCCTGACTTTC	.	TRBD2	TRBJ2-6	TRBV19
CAFRTESHQPQHF	TGTGCCTTCCGGACTGAAAGTCATCAGCCCCAGCATTTT	.	.	TRBJ1-5	TRBV30
CASSRVANPVFVGANVLTF	TGTGCCAGCAGTCGGGTGGCCAACCCCGTCTTCGTCGGGGCCAACGTCCTGACTTTC	.	.	TRBJ2-6	TRBV9
CATRPSGRGADTQYF	TGTGCCACCCGGCCCAGCGGGAGGGGGGCAGATACGCAGTATTTT	.	TRBD2	TRBJ2-3	TRBV19
CASSWSIGYTF	TGTGCCAGTAGTTGGAGTATCGGCTACACCTTC	.	.	TRBJ1-2	TRBV19
CAWSPLALPSYEQYF	TGTGCCTGGAGTCCCCTAGCGTTGCCCTCCTACGAGCAGTACTTC	.	.	TRBJ2-7	TRBV30
CASSQPDRGNSPLHF	TGTGCCAGCAGCCAACCGGACAGGGGGAATTCACCCCTCCACTTT	.	TRBD1	TRBJ1-6	TRBV4-2
CASSLGVGGKGIKAFF	TGTGCCAGCAGCCTGGGAGTCGGGGGGAAGGGCATCAAAGCTTTCTTT	.	.	TRBJ1-1	TRBV5-8
CASSEGASSEAFF	TGTGCCAGCAGTGAAGGCGCATCGTCCGAAGCTTTCTTT	once	.	TRBJ1-1	TRBV6-1
CASSQGTGTAYEQYF	TGCGCCAGCAGCCAGGGGACCGGGACAGCTTACGAGCAGTACTTC	.	TRBD1	TRBJ2-7	TRBV4-3
CSVEVPGSTDTQYF	TGCAGCGTTGAAGTACCGGGAAGCACAGATACGCAGTATTTT	.	.	TRBJ2-3	TRBV29-1